The subject of this entry is one TCR beta chain. Which antigen it targets is not known. The record has no base qualities; no much larger clone is one base away. Library generation was performed with the immunoSEQ multiplex PCR assay. The authors' pipeline ran thus. A statistical classification framework was built for diagnosing cytomegalovirus status from the catalog of TCR beta chain sequences. The clones in this table, taken by TCRdb from immuneACCESS, are in-frame only. Not every clone is retained; where verified, under half of the shortfall comes from an unresolved V gene, and the cause of the rest is unknown. V, J and clone size derive from that table, while D and trimming were established from the DNA sequence. The sample table lists about 130,000 clones, 89% of them with a count of one. The ten biggest clones cover around 9% of the sample. The donors belonged to the validation cohort of over a hundred subjects, which was separate from the approximately 700-subject first cohort.

The germline V gene encodes CDR1 MNHEY and CDR2 SMNVEV (reference sequence). The CDR3 runs 15 amino acids, cysteine and phenylalanine included. Just the 45-base CDR3 DNA is kept, in frame starting at base 1. V and J are truncated by 3 bases and 1 base respectively, leaving an intervening sequence of 12 bases. The sample is drawn from a study of cytomegalovirus exposure and HLA in healthy donors (dated by TCRdb to the late 2010s). Describing the broader study: According to a later analysis, one platform produced both the 110 or so validation repertoires and the 670 or so repertoires of the first cohort. The study aimed to test whether signatures of past pathogen exposure could be identified by cataloging public T cell receptors. Along with the approximately 620-subject first cohort, a separate validation cohort of approximately 110 different subjects was used. To predict cytomegalovirus infection status, the study combined high-throughput TCR immunosequencing, statistical association of individual TCRs with disease status, and machine learning. The paper as a whole reports these results and caveats: Most TCR sequences were seen in very few donors, while some public TCRs were found in many individuals. In the study, around 160 TCR beta chains were listed as associated with cytomegalovirus. In vitro tests confirmed that three of the cytomegalovirus-associated TCR beta chains recognize cytomegalovirus antigens. A later analysis lacked HLA typing for the validation cohort, so it scored co-occurrence in that cohort across all 110 or so repertoires. Of the cluster scores, approximately 94% were above 0 in a later analysis, which found that TCRs clustered in the first cohort also tended to co-occur in the 120 validation repertoires. It was suggested by the authors that the approach could potentially be generalized to other disease states and immunological phenotypes. The classifier was reported to diagnose cytomegalovirus status with high specificity and sensitivity in both the original and validation cohorts.

Sample: PBMCs. The sequence joins TRBV27 to TRBJ1-2; matching of 5 bases hints at TRBD1 as the D gene. The TCR was taken from a woman aged 18-30 years in good health and CMV-seropositive. The DNA is as follows: TGTGCCAGCAGTTTTCGGCAGGGAGGTAACTATGGCTACACCTTC. This encodes CASSFRQGGNYGYTF.